The present T cell receptor beta chain was sequenced within a study of cytotoxic CD8 clonotypes in ibrutinib-treated CLL. Roughly 1.9 micrograms of genomic DNA (from cryopreserved PBMCs) were used for TCR beta libraries. With sequencing, the targeted depth ranged from 1 in 200,000 to 1 in 1 million T cells. Sequenced by immunoSEQ multiplex PCR; TCRdb stores in-frame clones only, minus some. Of about 330,000 clones listed, 60% to 80% are singletons. With 0 bases removed from V and 4 bases from J, the gap between germline ends came to 10 bases. The germline V gene has CDR1 LNHNV and CDR2 YYDKDF (reference sequence). The CDR3 has 15 residues.

Specimen: PBMCs, collected after 36 months of ibrutinib treatment. This chain connects TRBV15 to TRBJ1-5, with a tentative D call TRBD1 (5 bases). This TCR was sampled from a human donor with chronic lymphocytic leukemia. The CDR3 sequence is CATSREGTDNQPQHF. CDR3 bases: TGTGCCACCAGCAGAGAAGGGACCGATAATCAGCCCCAGCATTTT.